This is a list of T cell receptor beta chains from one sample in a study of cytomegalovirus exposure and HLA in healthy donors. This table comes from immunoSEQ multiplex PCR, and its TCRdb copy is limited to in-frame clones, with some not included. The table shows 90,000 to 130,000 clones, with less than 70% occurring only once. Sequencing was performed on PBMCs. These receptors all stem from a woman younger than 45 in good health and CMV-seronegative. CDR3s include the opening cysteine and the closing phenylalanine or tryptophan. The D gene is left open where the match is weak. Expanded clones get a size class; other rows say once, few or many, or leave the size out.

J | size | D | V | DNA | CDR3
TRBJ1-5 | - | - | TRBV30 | TGTGCCTGCCCCCGGGAGACAGAGTTGAGCAATCAGCCCCAGCATTTT | CACPRETELSNQPQHF
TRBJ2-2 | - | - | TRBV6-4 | TGTGCCAGCAGCCGGGGTGAGGACACCGGGGAGCTGTTTTTT | CASSRGEDTGELFF
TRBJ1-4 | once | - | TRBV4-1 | TGCGCCAGCAGCCAAGATCAGAGGGGGGGGACTAATGAAAAACTGTTTTTT | CASSQDQRGGTNEKLFF
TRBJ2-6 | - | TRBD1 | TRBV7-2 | TGTGCCAGCAGCTTAGACAGGGGCTCTGGGGCCAACGTCCTGACTTTC | CASSLDRGSGANVLTF
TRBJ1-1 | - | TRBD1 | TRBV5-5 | TGTGCCAGCATGCTCGACAGGGGGAACACTGAAGCTTTCTTT | CASMLDRGNTEAFF
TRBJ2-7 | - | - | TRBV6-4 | TGTGCCAGCATCCGCCCAGGACAGACCTACGAGCAGTACTTC | CASIRPGQTYEQYF
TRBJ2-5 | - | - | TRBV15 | TGTGCCACCAGCAGAGTACAGGGAACCCAAGAGACCCAGTACTTC | CATSRVQGTQETQYF
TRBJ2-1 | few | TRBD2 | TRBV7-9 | TGTGCCAGCAGCTTCGGCGGGAGTTGGGAGCAGTTCTTC | CASSFGGSWEQFF
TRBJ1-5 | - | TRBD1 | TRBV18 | TGTGCCAGCTCAAGACAGGGTGAAGATCAGCCCCAGCATTTT | CASSRQGEDQPQHF
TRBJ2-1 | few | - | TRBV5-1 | TGCGCCAGCAGCTTGGACTCGAGCTCCTACAATGAGCAGTTCTTC | CASSLDSSSYNEQFF
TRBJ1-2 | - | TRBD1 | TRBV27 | TGTGCCAGCAGCCCCGGGACAGTGGTTGGCTACACCTTC | CASSPGTVVGYTF
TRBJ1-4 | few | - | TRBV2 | TGTGCCAGCATCCGGACGGGGGCAACTAATGAAAAACTGTTTTTT | CASIRTGATNEKLFF
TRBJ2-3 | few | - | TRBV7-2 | TGTGCCAGCAGCCGTGTGCGGGACCCTCTCACAGATACGCAGTATTTT | CASSRVRDPLTDTQYF
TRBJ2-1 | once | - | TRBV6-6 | TGTGCCAGCAGTTACACAGACTACAATGAGCAGTTCTTC | CASSYTDYNEQFF
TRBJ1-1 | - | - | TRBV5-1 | TGCGCCAGCAGGCAACAGGAAAACACTGAAGCTTTCTTT | CASRQQENTEAFF
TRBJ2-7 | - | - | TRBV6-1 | TGTGCCAGCAGTGACCCCTCCATCAGCGCTTACTCCTACGAGCAGTACTTC | CASSDPSISAYSYEQYF
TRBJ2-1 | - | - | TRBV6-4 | TGTGCCAGCAGTGACGCCGCAGGGGCCTACAATGAGCAGTTCTTC | CASSDAAGAYNEQFF
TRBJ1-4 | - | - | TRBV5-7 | TGTGCCAGCAGCTCTCTTGGGGGCTCTGAAGAAAAACTGTTTTTT | CASSSLGGSEEKLFF
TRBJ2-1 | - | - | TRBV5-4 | TGTGCCAGCAGCTCAATCCTAGTGTCTGAGCAGTTCTTC | CASSSILVSEQFF
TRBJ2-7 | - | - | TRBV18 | TGTGCCAGCTCGCCAAGACAGGGACTGGGCTACGAGCAGTACTTC | CASSPRQGLGYEQYF
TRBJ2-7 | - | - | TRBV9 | TGTGCCAGCAGCGTCGAAGACAGGCCCCCCTACGAGCAGTACTTC | CASSVEDRPPYEQYF
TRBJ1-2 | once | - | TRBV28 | TGTGCCTCCCGGGAGGAGAGGGCTGGTGGTGGCTACACCTTC | CASREERAGGGYTF
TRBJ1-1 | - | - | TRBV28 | TGTGCCAGCTCCCCCGGGTCGAGTATTGCTTTCTTT | CASSPGSSIAFF
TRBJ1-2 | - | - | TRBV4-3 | TGCGCCAGCAGCCAAGATCTCGGCCAGGCTAACTATGGCTACACCTTC | CASSQDLGQANYGYTF
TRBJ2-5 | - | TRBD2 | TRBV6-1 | TGTGCCAGCAGTGACGAGGGAGCGGGAGGAGAGACCCAGTACTTC | CASSDEGAGGETQYF
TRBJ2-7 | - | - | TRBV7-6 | TGTGCCAGCAGCTTAGGGGAGCCCTACGAGCAGTACTTC | CASSLGEPYEQYF
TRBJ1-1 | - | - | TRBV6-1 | TGTGCCAGCAGTGATCGGGGGGACCTAGGGGCTTTCTTT | CASSDRGDLGAFF